This entry lists 5 T cell receptor beta chains sequenced from one sample in a study of shared clonotypes between healthy human individuals. Clones were sequenced by immunoSEQ multiplex PCR, and TCRdb holds only the in-frame ones, with some missing. The data contain about 2.2 million clones, about 93% of them singletons. Naive CD8 cells lacked CD45RO and underwent positive selection for CCR7, leaving out terminally differentiated effector memory CD45RA+ cells. The sequenced sample consisted of naive CD8+ T cells from PBMCs. The receptors here all came from a man younger than 35 in good health. Some clones in this sample may be carry-over from other donors' samples.

Turning to this clone: Other DNA sequences of this sample code for an identical CDR3. CDR3 sequence: CAISEWGNTEAFF. CDR3 nucleotide sequence: TGTGCCATCAGTGAGTGGGGCAACACTGAAGCTTTCTTT. The rearrangement links TRBV10-3 to TRBJ1-1, with D perhaps matching TRBD1 (5 bases). V dropped 1 base and J dropped 2 bases, with 5 bases sitting between them. The CDR3 is 13 residues long. Germline CDR1 and CDR2: ENHRY and SYGVKD.

The chain employs TRBV6-1 and TRBJ2-7; D is undetermined. CDR3 length: 15 residues. Germline CDR1 and CDR2: MNHNS and SASEGT. Trimming removed 6 bases from V and 0 bases from J, with 15 bases in between. The CDR3 DNA reads TGTGCCAGCAGCCTTTCTGGGCGGAGCTCCTACGAGCAGTACTTC. This encodes CASSLSGRSSYEQYF.

This clone was seen only a few times. Within the sample, other DNA sequences also encode this same CDR3. This rearrangement joins TRBV18 to TRBJ1-1; 8 bases map to TRBD1. Trimming at V came to 4 bases and at J to 7 bases, leaving 2 bases not matched to a gene. The germline V gene has CDR1 KGHSH and CDR2 LQKENI. The CDR3 contains 12 residues. CDR3 amino acids: CASSLGTGEAFF. The CDR3 nucleotides read TGTGCCAGCTCACTCGGGACAGGTGAAGCTTTCTTT.

This clone appeared a single time. V is TRBV11-2 and J is TRBJ2-7; 7 bases match TRBD1. The CDR3 extends over 16 amino acids. CDR1 is SGHAT and CDR2 is FQNNGV in the germline V gene. V was clipped by 5 bases and J by 0 bases; unmatched bases: 10. The CDR3 nucleotides are TGTGCCAGCAGCCCGCGAGACAGGGCCAGCTCCTACGAGCAGTACTTC. It encodes CASSPRDRASSYEQYF.

The chain couples TRBV4-2 to TRBJ2-3; 8 positions agree with TRBD1. Germline values: CDR1 LGHNA, CDR2 YNFKEQ. Trimming cost V 4 bases and J 1 base; bases outside gene matches: 1. This CDR3 contains 14 residues. This CDR3 reads CASSPTGGTDTQYF. The DNA of the CDR3 is TGTGCCAGCAGCCCGACAGGGGGCACAGATACGCAGTATTTT.